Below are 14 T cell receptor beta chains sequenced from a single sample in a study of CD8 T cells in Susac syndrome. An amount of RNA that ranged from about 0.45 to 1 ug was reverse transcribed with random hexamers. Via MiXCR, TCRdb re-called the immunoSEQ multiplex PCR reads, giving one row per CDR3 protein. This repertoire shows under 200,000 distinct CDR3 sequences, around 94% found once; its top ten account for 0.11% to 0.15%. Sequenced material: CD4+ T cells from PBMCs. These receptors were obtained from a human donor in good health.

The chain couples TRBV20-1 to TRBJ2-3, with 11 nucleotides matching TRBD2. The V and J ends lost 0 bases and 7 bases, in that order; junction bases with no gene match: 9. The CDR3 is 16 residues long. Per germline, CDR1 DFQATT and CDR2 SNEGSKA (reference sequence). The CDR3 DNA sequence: TGCAGTGCTAGAGATCGGCTAGCGGGGGGCATGAATACGCAGTATTTT. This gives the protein CSARDRLAGGMNTQYF.

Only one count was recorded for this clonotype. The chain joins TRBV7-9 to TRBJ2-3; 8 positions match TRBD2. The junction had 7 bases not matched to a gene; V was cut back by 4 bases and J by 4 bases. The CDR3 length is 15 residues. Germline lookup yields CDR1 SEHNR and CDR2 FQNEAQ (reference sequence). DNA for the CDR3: TGTGCCAGCAGCTCGGGGACTAGTGTGTCAGATACGCAGTATTTT. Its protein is CASSSGTSVSDTQYF.

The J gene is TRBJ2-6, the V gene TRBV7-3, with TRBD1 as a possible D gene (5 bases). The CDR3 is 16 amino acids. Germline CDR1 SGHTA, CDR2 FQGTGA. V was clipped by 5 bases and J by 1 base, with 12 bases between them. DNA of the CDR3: TGTGCCAGCAGCCCTCAGGGTTCGTCTGGGGCCAACGTCCTGACTTTC. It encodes CASSPQGSSGANVLTF.

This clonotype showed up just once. The CDR3, as DNA: TGCAGTGCTAGTCCAGTCTCTGGGGCCAACGTCCTGACTTTC. Encoded protein: CSASPVSGANVLTF. The chain carries TRBV20-1 and TRBJ2-6; D not resolved. Germline V gene lookup returns CDR1 DFQATT and CDR2 SNEGSKA (reference sequence). There are 14 residues in the CDR3. The V end lost 3 bases, the J end lost 0 bases, and 6 bases lay between the germline ends.

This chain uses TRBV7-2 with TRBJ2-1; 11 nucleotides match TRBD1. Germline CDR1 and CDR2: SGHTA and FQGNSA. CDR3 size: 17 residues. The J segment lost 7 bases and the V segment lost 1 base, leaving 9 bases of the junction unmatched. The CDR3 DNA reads TGTGCCAGCAGCTTAGGGCCCCGGGACAGGGGGGAAAATGAGCAGTTCTTC. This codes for CASSLGPRDRGENEQFF.

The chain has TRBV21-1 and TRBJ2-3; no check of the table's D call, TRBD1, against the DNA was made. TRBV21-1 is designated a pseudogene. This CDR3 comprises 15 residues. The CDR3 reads CASSKVRGLADTQYF. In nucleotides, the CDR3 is TGTGCCAGCAGCAAAGTTAGGGGGCTGGCAGATACGCAGTATTTT.

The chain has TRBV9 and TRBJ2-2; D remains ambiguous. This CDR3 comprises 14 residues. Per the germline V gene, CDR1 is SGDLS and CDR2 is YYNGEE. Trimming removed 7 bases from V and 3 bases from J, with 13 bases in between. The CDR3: CASRSGGDTGELFF. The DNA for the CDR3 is TGTGCCAGCCGATCAGGCGGCGACACCGGGGAGCTGTTTTTT.

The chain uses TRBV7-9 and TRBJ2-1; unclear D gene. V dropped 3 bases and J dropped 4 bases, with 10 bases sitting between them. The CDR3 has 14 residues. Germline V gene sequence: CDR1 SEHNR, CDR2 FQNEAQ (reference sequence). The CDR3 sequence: CASSFELLYNEQFF. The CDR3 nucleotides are TGTGCCAGCAGCTTCGAACTACTGTACAATGAGCAGTTCTTC.

The CDR3 nucleotides are TGCAACGTCCCTGGGACTAGTTACAATGAGCAGTTCTTC. Translated: CNVPGTSYNEQFF. The J gene is TRBJ2-1, the V gene TRBV29-1; 8 bases fit TRBD2. In germline, CDR1 is SQVTM, CDR2 ANQGSEA. The CDR3 length is 13 residues.

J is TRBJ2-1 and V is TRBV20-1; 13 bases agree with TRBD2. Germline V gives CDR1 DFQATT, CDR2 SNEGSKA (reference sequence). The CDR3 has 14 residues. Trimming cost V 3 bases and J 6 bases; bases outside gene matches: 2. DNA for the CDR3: TGCAGTGCTAGGGGACTAGCGGGGAGCAATGAGCAGTTCTTC. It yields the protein CSARGLAGSNEQFF.

The CDR3 DNA follows: TGTGCCAGCAAAGGACAGGGGACTCAGCCCCAGCATTTT. This encodes CASKGQGTQPQHF. The V and J genes are TRBV12-3 or TRBV12-4 and TRBJ1-5; 9 bases align to TRBD1. V lost 7 bases, J lost 6 bases, and 4 bases stayed unmatched. The CDR3 covers 13 residues.

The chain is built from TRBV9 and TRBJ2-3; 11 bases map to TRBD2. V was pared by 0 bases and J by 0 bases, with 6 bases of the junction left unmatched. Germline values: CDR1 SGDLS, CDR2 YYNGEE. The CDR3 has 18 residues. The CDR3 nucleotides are TGTGCCAGCAGCGTAGGGCTAGCGGGGGGTCCTAGCACAGATACGCAGTATTTT. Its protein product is CASSVGLAGGPSTDTQYF.

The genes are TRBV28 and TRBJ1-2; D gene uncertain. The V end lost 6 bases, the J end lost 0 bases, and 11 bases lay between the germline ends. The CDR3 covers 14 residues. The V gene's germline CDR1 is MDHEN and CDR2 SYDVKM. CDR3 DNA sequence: TGTGCCAGCAGCCTCGGAAGGACTAACTATGGCTACACCTTC. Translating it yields CASSLGRTNYGYTF.

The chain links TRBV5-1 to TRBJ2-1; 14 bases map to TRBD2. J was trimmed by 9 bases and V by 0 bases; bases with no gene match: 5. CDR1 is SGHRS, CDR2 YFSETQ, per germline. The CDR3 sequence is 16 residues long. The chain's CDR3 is CASSLAGTSGGSEQFF. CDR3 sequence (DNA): TGCGCCAGCAGCTTGGCCGGGACTAGCGGGGGTAGTGAGCAGTTCTTC. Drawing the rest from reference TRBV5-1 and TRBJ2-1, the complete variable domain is KAGVTQTPRYLIKTRGQQVTLSCSPISGHRSVSWYQQTPGQGLQFLFEYFSETQRNKGNFPGRFSGRQFSNSRSEMNVSTLELGDSALYLCASSLAGTSGGSEQFFGPGTRLTVL.